Below, 28 T cell receptor beta chains from the same sample are listed, as sequenced in a study of OX40 agonist ivuxolimab in advanced cancers. Sequencing used immunoSEQ multiplex PCR; TCRdb keeps in-frame clones, though not all of them. The table shows roughly 80,000 clones, with about nine tenths occurring only once. The sequences come from CD4+ or CD8+ T cells sorted from blood, collected in a trial of the OX40 agonist ivuxolimab. Source of these receptors: an adult with an advanced solid tumor such as melanoma, head and neck, liver or kidney cancer.

This clone was counted a single time. This chain's CDR3 is CAWSTEREKLFF. In nucleotides, the CDR3 is TGTGCCTGGAGCACGGAAAGGGAAAAACTGTTTTTT. This sequence joins TRBV30 and TRBJ1-4; D is ambiguous. The ends were cut back, 3 bases at V and 8 bases at J, with 10 bases in the middle. This CDR3 region has 12 residues. Germline V lookup: CDR1 GTSNPN, CDR2 SVGIG (reference sequence).

This rearrangement joins TRBV6-6 to TRBJ1-6; TRBD1 agrees at 9 bases. Per the germline V gene, CDR1 is MNHNY and CDR2 is SVGAGI (reference sequence). CDR3 length equals 16 residues. Unmatched junction bases numbered 9, after V lost 2 bases and J lost 10 bases. In nucleotides, the CDR3 is TGTGCCAGCAGTTACCAACCACAGGGGGCAGGGTCACCCCTCCACTTT. This gives the protein CASSYQPQGAGSPLHF.

The chain couples TRBV7-8 to TRBJ2-3; tentatively, D is TRBD2 (6 bases). Looked up from germline, CDR1 is SGHVS and CDR2 is FQNEAQ. V lost 4 bases and J lost 1, with 12 bases in between. The CDR3 covers 15 residues. Here the CDR3 reads CASSSTGLGTDTQYF. The CDR3 nucleotides are TGTGCCAGCAGCTCCACGGGACTTGGCACAGATACGCAGTATTTT.

The gene calls are TRBV29-1 and TRBJ1-2, with D maybe TRBD1 (6 bases). The ends were cut back, 5 bases at V and 2 bases at J, with 18 bases in the middle. Germline CDR1 is SQVTM and CDR2 is ANQGSEA. The CDR3 contains 15 residues. In DNA, the CDR3 is TGCAGCGTTCCGGGAGGCCTGGGGGCGAACTATGGCTACACCTTC. Residues: CSVPGGLGANYGYTF.

V usage is TRBV2 and J usage is TRBJ1-2, with D possibly being TRBD1 (6 bases). The CDR3 totals 12 residues. V was pared by 7 bases and J by 8 bases, with 14 bases between. Per germline, CDR1 SNHLY and CDR2 FYNNEI. The CDR3 nucleotides are TGTGCCAGCACCATTACAGGGAGCGGCTACACCTTC. This translates into CASTITGSGYTF.

The chain combines TRBV19 with TRBJ1-2, with 8 bases that match TRBD1. In germline, CDR1 is LNHDA, CDR2 SQIVND (reference sequence). V lost 6 bases, J lost 3 bases, and 9 bases stayed unmatched. The CDR3 runs 15 residues. The CDR3 loop is CASRRGQAGDYGYTF. CDR3 sequence (DNA): TGTGCCAGTAGAAGGGGACAGGCGGGCGACTATGGCTACACCTTC.

The V call is TRBV28, the J call TRBJ1-1; tentative D call: TRBD1 (5 bases). There are 13 residues in the CDR3. Germline V gives CDR1 MDHEN, CDR2 SYDVKM. The V and J ends lost 7 bases and 9 bases respectively, with 18 bases between them. CDR3 coding DNA: TGTGCCAGCAACCCCGGGGACCGAGAGAAAGCTTTCTTT. It yields the protein CASNPGDREKAFF. The complete variable domain, with remaining parts taken from reference TRBV28 and TRBJ1-1, reads DVKVTQSSRYLVKRTGEKVFLECVQDMDHENMFWYRQDPGLGLRLIYFSYDVKMKEKGDIPEGYSVSREKKERFSLILESASTNQTSMYLCASNPGDREKAFFGQGTRLTVV.

The gene calls are TRBV11-2 and TRBJ1-1; D gene ambiguous. The CDR3 covers 14 residues. CDR1 and CDR2 (germline): SGHAT, FQNNGV. The V end lost 5 bases, the J end lost 1 base, and 11 bases lay between the germline ends. The CDR3 sequence: CASSPRAGNTEAFF. CDR3 in DNA: TGTGCCAGCAGCCCAAGGGCCGGGAACACTGAAGCTTTCTTT.

The chain carries TRBV6-5 and TRBJ1-1; 9 bases fit TRBD1. Germline loops: CDR1 MNHEY, CDR2 SVGAGI. This CDR3 has 14 amino acids. V gave up 7 bases and J gave up 5 bases; unmatched junction bases: 8. The DNA for the CDR3 is TGTGCCAGCATGACGGACAGGGGCGGAACTGAAGCTTTCTTT. It translates to CASMTDRGGTEAFF.

The rearrangement uses TRBV11-3 and TRBJ2-5; 8 bases fit TRBD1. V shed 0 bases and J 5 bases; nucleotides not matched to a gene: 2. Germline assignment: CDR1 SGHNT and CDR2 YENEEA. The CDR3 runs 14 residues. In DNA form, the CDR3 reads TGTGCCAGCAGCTTAGACAGGGGGCGTGAGACCCAGTACTTC. It specifies CASSLDRGRETQYF. Full variable domain (missing parts from reference TRBV11-3 and TRBJ2-5): EAGVVQSPRYKIIEKKQPVAFWCNPISGHNTLYWYLQNLGQGPELLIRYENEEAVDDSQLPKDRFSAERLKGVDSTLKIQPAELGDSAVYLCASSLDRGRETQYFGPGTRLLVL.

V and J are TRBV6-1 and TRBJ1-4; D call uncertain. The CDR3 totals 13 residues. Between the trimmed V and J ends, which lost 8 bases and 5 bases, there was a span of 12 bases. From germline, CDR1 is MNHNS and CDR2 SASEGT. CDR3 residues: CASLQGRNEKLFF. CDR3 in DNA: TGTGCCAGCCTACAAGGGCGGAATGAAAAACTGTTTTTT.

This chain links TRBV28 with TRBJ1-2; 8 bases are shared with TRBD1. The CDR3 covers 17 residues. Looked up from germline, CDR1 is MDHEN and CDR2 is SYDVKM. The V segment lost 5 bases and the J segment 4 bases; nucleotides outside the gene matches: 15. CDR3 loop: CASSKGQGTFRVYGYTF. The CDR3 bases are TGTGCCAGCAGTAAAGGACAGGGAACTTTTCGAGTCTATGGCTACACCTTC.

V usage is TRBV6-4 and J usage is TRBJ2-4, with 7 bases identical to TRBD1. The CDR3 spans 15 residues. The germline V gene has CDR1 MRHNA and CDR2 SNTAGT. V shed 0 bases and J 9 bases; nucleotides not matched to a gene: 8. The CDR3 region has the DNA TGTGCCAGCAGTGACTCGATAGGGGGCTCTAGCATTCAGTACTTC. Translated: CASSDSIGGSSIQYF.

The J gene is TRBJ1-2, the V gene TRBV29-1; 9 bases match TRBD1. CDR1 SQVTM and CDR2 ANQGSEA come from the germline V gene. J gave up 8 bases and V 6 bases, and 7 bases lay outside the gene matches. The length of the CDR3 is 12 residues. The CDR3 reads CSVKDRGLGYTF. CDR3 DNA sequence: TGCAGCGTCAAGGACAGGGGATTGGGCTACACCTTC.

This clone showed up just once. The chain employs TRBV15 and TRBJ1-2; D is unclear. The V end was cut by 0 bases, the J end by 8 bases, with 19 bases between. Germline lookup yields CDR1 LNHNV and CDR2 YYDKDF (reference sequence). There are 16 residues in the CDR3. Here the CDR3 reads CATSRDQTVAGVGYTF. In DNA form, the CDR3 reads TGTGCCACCAGCAGAGATCAAACGGTCGCAGGCGTGGGCTACACCTTC.

Comment on this clone: The identical CDR3 is also encoded by other nucleotide sequences in the sample. V usage is TRBV11-2 and J usage is TRBJ1-1; D unclear. The CDR3 has 15 residues. Germline values: CDR1 SGHAT, CDR2 FQNNGV. V was clipped by 1 base and J by 6 bases, with 15 bases between them. The CDR3 reads CASSLGAGTAAEAFF. The CDR3 DNA is TGTGCCAGCAGCTTAGGTGCCGGTACAGCGGCTGAAGCTTTCTTT.

The chain links TRBV28 to TRBJ2-7, with 7 bases aligning to TRBD1. The CDR3 is 14 amino acids. CDR1 is MDHEN and CDR2 is SYDVKM in the germline V gene. V lost 2 bases, J lost 2 bases, and 3 bases stayed unmatched. CDR3 protein: CASSLAGGPYEQYF. In nucleotides, the CDR3 is TGTGCCAGCAGTTTAGCAGGGGGTCCCTACGAGCAGTACTTC.

The chain joins TRBV18 to TRBJ1-1; D gene uncertain. V lost 4 bases, J lost 1 base, and 7 bases lay in between. Germline CDR1 reads KGHSH; CDR2 reads LQKENI. CDR3 length: 13 amino acids. The CDR3 here is CASSHSTNTEAFF. The CDR3 bases are TGTGCCAGCTCACATAGTACGAACACTGAAGCTTTCTTT.

The chain combines TRBV14 with TRBJ2-6; possibly TRBD2 for D (5 bases). Trimming took 6 bases from V and 1 from J, leaving 10 bases between them. The germline V gene encodes CDR1 SGHDN and CDR2 FVKESK. The CDR3 is 15 amino acids. The CDR3 loop is CASRRARSGANVLTF. CDR3 in DNA: TGTGCCAGCAGGAGGGCCCGATCTGGGGCCAACGTCCTGACTTTC.

This sequence joins TRBV27 and TRBJ1-2; weak D call: TRBD1 (5 bases). V lost 5 bases, J lost 1 base, and 11 bases lay in between. The CDR3 loop spans 14 amino acids. CDR1 is MNHEY, CDR2 SMNVEV, per germline (reference sequence). The chain's CDR3 is CASSRDSINYGYTF. In nucleotides, the CDR3 is TGTGCCAGCAGTCGCGACAGCATTAACTATGGCTACACCTTC.

The chain has TRBV9 and TRBJ2-1, with TRBD1 matching 8 bases. Germline V gene data show CDR1 as SGDLS and CDR2 as YYNGEE. The trim removed 0 bases at V and 10 bases at J, leaving 9 bases unmatched. The CDR3 extends over 15 amino acids. CDR3 DNA sequence: TGTGCCAGCAGCGTAGCAACAGGGGGTGGGAACGAGCAGTTCTTC. It yields the protein CASSVATGGGNEQFF.

The genes are TRBV5-6 and TRBJ2-7, with a weak D call TRBD1 (6 bases). V dropped 5 bases and J dropped 5 bases, with 17 bases sitting between them. This CDR3 region has 14 residues. CDR1 and CDR2 from the germline V gene are SGHDT and YYEEEE. The CDR3 reads CASRGRGGRNEQYF. The CDR3 DNA is TGTGCCAGCAGGGGCAGAGGGGGAAGGAACGAGCAGTACTTC. Based on the CDR3 plus reference TRBV5-6 and TRBJ2-7, the full variable domain is DAGVTQSPTHLIKTRGQQVTLRCSPKSGHDTVSWYQQALGQGPQFIFQYYEEEERQRGNFPDRFSGHQFPNYSSELNVNALLLGDSALYLCASRGRGGRNEQYFGPGTRLTVT.

This clone was found once. V is TRBV28 and J is TRBJ1-2, with D possibly TRBD1 on 6 matching bases. The germline V and J ends were trimmed by 4 bases and 11 bases, with 23 bases remaining between them. Germline CDR1 MDHEN, CDR2 SYDVKM. The CDR3 has 15 amino acids. CDR3 bases: TGTGCCAGCAGTTCCCGTGGACAGCTACTATTTAGATACACCTTC. It yields the protein CASSSRGQLLFRYTF.

The chain uses TRBV5-6 and TRBJ1-2, with D perhaps matching TRBD1 (6 bases). V dropped 9 bases and J dropped 4 bases, with 13 bases sitting between them. Per germline, CDR1 SGHDT and CDR2 YYEEEE. The CDR3 is 12 amino acids. The CDR3 loop reads CATLGRGYGYTF. Written as DNA, the CDR3 is TGTGCCACCCTGGGCAGGGGCTATGGCTACACCTTC.

The table lists this clone with a count of one. V usage is TRBV7-2 and J usage is TRBJ1-2; the D gene is possibly TRBD1 (5 bases). The CDR3 has 19 residues. Germline V gene sequence: CDR1 SGHTA, CDR2 FQGNSA. Deletions cut 1 base from V and 2 bases from J, with 23 bases between. DNA of the CDR3: TGTGCCAGCAGCTTAGTATTAGGGATAAATCAGGGTGCAAACTATGGCTACACCTTC. This encodes CASSLVLGINQGANYGYTF.

The rearrangement uses TRBV5-6 and TRBJ1-2; maybe TRBD1 (5 bases). The V gene's germline CDR1 is SGHDT and CDR2 YYEEEE. The CDR3 has 15 amino acids. Trimming removed 4 bases from V and 8 bases from J, with 21 bases in between. CDR3 sequence (DNA): TGTGCCAGCAGCCCCGGGTTTGGGGGGTCGAGAGGCTACACCTTC. Amino acid sequence: CASSPGFGGSRGYTF.

CDR3 in DNA: TGCGCCAGCAGCCCGGGAGGAGGGGGCAGCTATGGCTACACCTTC. Its translation is CASSPGGGGSYGYTF. The rearrangement links TRBV5-1 to TRBJ1-2, with 7 bases matching TRBD1. Germline CDR1 SGHRS, CDR2 YFSETQ. This CDR3 has 15 residues. With V trimmed by 4 bases and J by 4 bases, 10 bases remained unmatched.

V and J are TRBV11-2 and TRBJ2-2; the D gene is possibly TRBD1 (5 bases). The V gene lost 2 bases and the J gene lost 1 base, with 8 bases spanning the gap. In germline, CDR1 is SGHAT, CDR2 FQNNGV. The CDR3 is 15 amino acids. The CDR3 coding sequence is TGTGCCAGCAGCTTAAAAGACAGGAACACCGGGGAGCTGTTTTTT. This gives the protein CASSLKDRNTGELFF.